This T cell receptor beta chain was profiled in a study of blood T cell repertoires in COVID-19. J lost 4 bases, V lost 5 bases, and 14 bases had no gene match. Germline CDR1 is MNHNY and CDR2 is SVGAGI (reference sequence). CDR3 size: 17 residues. Repertoires were generated with immunoSEQ multiplex PCR, while TCRdb's copy carries only in-frame clones and drops some. The data show some 56,000 clones, around 80% seen once. The chain is built from TRBV6-6 and TRBJ1-1; 9 bases align to TRBD1. The origin of this receptor is a woman over 75 with acute or convalescent COVID-19. Material for sequencing was peripheral blood. For the CDR3, the DNA is TGTGCCAGCAGTCCGCTCGACGGGACAGGGATAGGCACTGAAGCTTTCTTT. Translating gives CASSPLDGTGIGTEAFF.